This T cell receptor (beta chain) was found in a study of T cell repertoires in cytomegalovirus infection. On the study more broadly: Signatures in public TCR beta sequences pointed to both CMV infection and matching HLA type.

Via MiXCR, TCRdb re-called the reads, giving one row per CDR3 protein. The sample lists 200,000 to 250,000 distinct CDR3 sequences; roughly an eighth were seen once. This clonotype showed up many times. Its antigen is as yet unknown. Study-wide points: The ex vivo response was dominated by HLA-C-restricted CMV-specific TCR beta clonotypes. Frequencies of public TCR beta families were cumulated, and this identified carriers of CMV plus the relevant HLA.

V lost 2 bases and J lost 5, with 10 bases in between. Germline V gene lookup returns CDR1 MNHEY and CDR2 SVGEGT. The CDR3 is 13 amino acids. The sequence was collected from a human donor in good health (CMV status not recorded). Some clones in this sample may be carry-over from other donors' samples. The chain couples TRBV6-2 or TRBV6-3 to TRBJ2-7; D is unclear. Sequencing used PBMCs. CDR3: CASSYRDGNEQYF. Here the CDR3 DNA reads TGTGCCAGCAGTTACAGGGATGGGAACGAGCAGTACTTC.